Each of the 2 T cell receptor beta chains below was sequenced from the same sample in a study of tumor-infiltrating lymphocytes in primary liver carcinoma. Constant-region priming of about 520 ng total RNA yielded TCR beta cDNA. It was through three nested multiplex PCR rounds of slightly modified ARM-PCR that TCR beta libraries arose. Use of TRBV1-TRBV30 forward primers with a C-beta reverse primer characterized the first two PCR rounds, which lasted ten to eleven cycles each. MiXCR, applied by TCRdb to the multiplex PCR reads, yields one record per CDR3 protein. The table has under 110,000 distinct CDR3 sequences, 65% to 75% seen once; the top ten hold approximately 12%. Scientists recovered RNA and DNA together from approximately 20-30 mg of unsorted bulk tissue. Material: liver tumor tissue from sampling region 2. Subset reported: tumor region T2, inferior pole. Receptors originate from a woman aged 60-70 years with primary liver carcinoma and hepatitis B virus infection.

The chain is built from TRBV19 and TRBJ2-1; TRBD1 matches at 10 bases. V lost 3 bases and J lost 3; bases outside the gene matches: 2. CDR1 and CDR2 (germline): LNHDA, SQIVND (reference sequence). This CDR3 is built from 15 residues. As DNA, the CDR3 is TGTGCCAGTAGTATCAGGACAGGGGGCTACAATGAGCAGTTCTTC. This codes for CASSIRTGGYNEQFF.

On this clonotype: Its ends do not fully match the called genes, so a read error is possible. This chain links TRBV10-3 with TRBJ1-5, with TRBD1 identical over 8 bases. The CDR3 extends over 17 amino acids. CDR1 is ENHRY, CDR2 SYGVKD, per germline. The CDR3 DNA sequence: TGTGCCATCGGTGCCGGACAGGGCGGATCGAGCAATAAGCCCCAGCATTTT. Amino acids: CAIGAGQGGSSNKPQHF.